This T cell receptor beta chain was identified in a study of T cell responses to AZD1222 COVID-19 vaccine. Here immunoSEQ multiplex PCR was the method, and the copy in TCRdb shows in-frame clones only, minus some. The sample yields 150,000 to 200,000 clones, more than 85% seen once. As concerns this clone: Its antigen is as yet unknown.

Whole-study results and caveats: The study sampled repertoires only after the peak T cell response. In the spike-specific TCR repertoire, nearly half reportedly target unmutated variant regions.

This clonotype originated in an adult in good health. Sample: peripheral blood, taken on day 0 of AZD1222 vaccination.

As DNA, the CDR3 is TGTGCCAGCAGCTTAACGGGGACTAACTATGGCTACACCTTC. Its translation is CASSLTGTNYGYTF. The chain uses TRBV11-2 and TRBJ1-2, with D hard to call. Looked up from germline, CDR1 is SGHAT and CDR2 is FQNNGV. The CDR3 contains 14 residues. Between the trimmed V and J ends, which lost 2 bases and 0 bases, there was a span of 7 bases.